The rows below give T cell receptor beta chains drawn from one sample of a study of blood T cell repertoires in COVID-19. TCRdb's table, derived via immunoSEQ multiplex PCR, lists solely in-frame clones and lacks some. The sample has about 500,000 clones, roughly 89% seen once. The sequencing sample was made of peripheral blood. The receptors come from a man aged 18 to 30 with COVID-19, enrolled during active disease. Each CDR3 is given with its conserved first and last residue. The D gene is left open where the match is weak. Size is omitted from some rows. Given values are once, few, many or a class for expanded clones.

abundance	j_gene	v_gene	d_gene	CDR3aa	CDR3nt
.	TRBJ1-5	TRBV4-2	.	CASSQNQQLLNQPQHF	TGTGCCAGCAGCCAGAACCAACAGCTACTCAATCAGCCCCAGCATTTT
once	TRBJ1-2	TRBV19	TRBD1	CASSHVGTGGGYTF	TGTGCCAGTAGCCACGTGGGGACAGGGGGTGGCTACACCTTC
.	TRBJ1-5	TRBV27	TRBD1	CASSSGGQFNQPQHF	TGTGCCAGCAGTTCAGGGGGACAGTTCAATCAGCCCCAGCATTTT
.	TRBJ2-1	TRBV29-1	.	CSAPTGHEQFF	TGCAGCGCCCCGACTGGTCATGAGCAGTTCTTC
.	TRBJ2-7	TRBV19	.	CASSILGGSYEQYF	TGTGCCAGTAGTATCCTCGGGGGCTCCTACGAGCAGTACTTC
.	TRBJ1-1	TRBV13	.	CASSIHGGNTEAFF	TGTGCCAGCAGCATTCACGGGGGGAACACTGAAGCTTTCTTT
.	TRBJ2-5	TRBV29-1	TRBD2	CSVAPSGQETQYF	TGCAGCGTTGCTCCTAGCGGGCAAGAGACCCAGTACTTC
.	TRBJ2-1	TRBV5-1	.	CASRPVDYNEQFF	TGCGCCAGCAGGCCGGTTGACTACAATGAGCAGTTCTTC
.	TRBJ2-3	TRBV19	.	CASSMGGGADTQYF	TGTGCCAGTAGTATGGGAGGAGGGGCAGATACGCAGTATTTT
.	TRBJ1-2	TRBV7-2	TRBD1	CASSLTGTGRGYTF	TGTGCCAGCAGCTTAACCGGGACAGGGAGAGGCTACACCTTC
once	TRBJ2-7	TRBV7-6	TRBD2	CASSLLYSGGGEQYF	TGTGCCAGCAGCTTACTTTATAGCGGGGGTGGCGAGCAGTACTTC
.	TRBJ2-7	TRBV7-8	.	CASSSSGPYEQYF	TGTGCCAGCAGCAGTAGCGGCCCCTACGAGCAGTACTTC
once	TRBJ1-2	TRBV2	.	CASSEQDSLYGYTF	TGTGCCAGCAGTGAACAGGACAGTCTCTATGGCTACACCTTC
.	TRBJ2-3	TRBV5-5	.	CASSLEGGTTDTQYF	TGTGCCAGCAGCTTGGAGGGCGGGACCACAGATACGCAGTATTTT
.	TRBJ1-2	TRBV19	.	CASSIRGGQGGSAYGYTF	TGTGCCAGTAGTATTAGAGGAGGCCAGGGAGGTTCGGCTTATGGCTACACCTTC